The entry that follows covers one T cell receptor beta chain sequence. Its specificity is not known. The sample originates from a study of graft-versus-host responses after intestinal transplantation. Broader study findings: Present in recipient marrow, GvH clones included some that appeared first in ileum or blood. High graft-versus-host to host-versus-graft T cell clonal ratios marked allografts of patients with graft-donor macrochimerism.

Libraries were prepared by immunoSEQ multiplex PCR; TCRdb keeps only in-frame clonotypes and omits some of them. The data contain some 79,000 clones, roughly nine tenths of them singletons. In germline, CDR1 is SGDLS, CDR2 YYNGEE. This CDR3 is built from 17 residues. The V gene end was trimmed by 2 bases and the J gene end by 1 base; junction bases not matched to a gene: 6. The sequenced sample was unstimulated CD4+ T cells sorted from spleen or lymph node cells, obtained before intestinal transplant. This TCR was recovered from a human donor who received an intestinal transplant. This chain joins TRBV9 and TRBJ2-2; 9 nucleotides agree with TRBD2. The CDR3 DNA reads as TGTGCCAGCAGCGTGTTAGCGGGGGCGCTGAACACCGGGGAGCTGTTTTTT. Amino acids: CASSVLAGALNTGELFF.